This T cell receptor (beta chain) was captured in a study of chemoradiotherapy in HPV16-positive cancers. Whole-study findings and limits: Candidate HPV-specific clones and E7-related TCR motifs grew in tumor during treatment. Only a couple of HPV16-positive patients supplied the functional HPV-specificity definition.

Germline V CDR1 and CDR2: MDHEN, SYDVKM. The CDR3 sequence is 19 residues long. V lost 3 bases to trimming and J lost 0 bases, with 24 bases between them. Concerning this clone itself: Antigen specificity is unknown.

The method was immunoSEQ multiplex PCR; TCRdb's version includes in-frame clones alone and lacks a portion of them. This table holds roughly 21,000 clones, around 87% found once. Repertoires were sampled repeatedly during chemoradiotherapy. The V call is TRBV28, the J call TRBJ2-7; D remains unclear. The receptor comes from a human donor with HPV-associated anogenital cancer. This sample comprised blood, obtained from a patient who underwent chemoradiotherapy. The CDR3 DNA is TGTGCCAGCAGTTTCCCCCGGACGGTTTCGAAGAAGAGCTCCTACGAGCAGTACTTC. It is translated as CASSFPRTVSKKSSYEQYF.